One and the same sample provided the 8 T cell receptor beta chains below, sequenced in a study of blood T cell repertoires in COVID-19. Measured with immunoSEQ multiplex PCR; TCRdb has only the in-frame clones, and not every one. The table lists approximately 65,000 clones, about 88% of them singletons. Sequencing was carried out using peripheral blood. Receptors were obtained from a woman aged 50 to 65 with active COVID-19.

The rearrangement uses TRBV18 and TRBJ1-4; no clear D gene. The CDR3 loop spans 16 amino acids. Germline CDR1 is KGHSH and CDR2 is LQKENI. Trimming stripped 6 bases from V and 0 bases from J, with 14 bases between. CDR3 in DNA: TGTGCCAGCTCCAATCAAGCGAGTTCAACTAATGAAAAACTGTTTTTT. Translation gives CASSNQASSTNEKLFF.

V usage is TRBV12-3 or TRBV12-4 and J usage is TRBJ2-1; D may be TRBD2 (6 bases). V was trimmed by 10 bases and J by 10 bases, leaving 20 bases between them. The CDR3 extends over 13 amino acids. The CDR3 bases are TGTGCCACCCCGGGAGCCCTGGAGGGCGAGCAGTTCTTC. It codes for CATPGALEGEQFF.

The table lists this clone with a few counts. The rearrangement uses TRBV15 and TRBJ2-1; TRBD2 matches at 15 bases. The CDR3 is 20 residues long. V dropped 1 base and J dropped 8; count of bases not matched to a gene: 15. CDR1 and CDR2 from the germline V gene are LNHNV and YYDKDF (reference sequence). Here the CDR3 reads CATSRGGGRHGTSGRHEQFF. The CDR3 DNA reads as TGTGCCACCAGCAGAGGGGGGGGGCGCCACGGGACTAGCGGGAGGCATGAGCAGTTCTTC.

The rearrangement links TRBV19 to TRBJ2-1, with 10 bases lining up with TRBD1. J was trimmed by 8 bases and V by 7 bases; bases with no gene match: 5. Germline-derived CDR1 and CDR2 are LNHDA and SQIVND (reference sequence). CDR3 size: 13 residues. The CDR3 nucleotides read TGTGCCAGTATAGGGGACAGGGGCTATGAGCAGTTCTTC. Protein: CASIGDRGYEQFF.

The DNA for the CDR3 is TGCGCCAGCAGCCCGGACAGGGGGCGTACAGATACGCAGTATTTT. Translation gives CASSPDRGRTDTQYF. The J gene is TRBJ2-3, the V gene TRBV5-1, with 11 bases identical to TRBD1. Germline V gives CDR1 SGHRS, CDR2 YFSETQ. V shed 4 bases, J shed 3 bases, and the junction held 4 bases outside the gene matches. This CDR3 has 15 residues.

The V gene is TRBV9, the J gene TRBJ1-2, with D perhaps TRBD1 (5 bases). The CDR3 length is 13 residues. Germline assignment: CDR1 SGDLS and CDR2 YYNGEE. Trimming stripped 3 bases from V and 4 bases from J, with 10 bases between. This chain's CDR3 is CASSESGFYGYTF. CDR3 DNA sequence: TGTGCCAGCAGCGAGTCAGGGTTCTATGGCTACACCTTC.

The chain carries TRBV7-9 and TRBJ2-3, with a weak D call TRBD2 (5 bases). V was clipped by 2 bases and J by 0 bases, with 9 bases between them. There are 15 residues in the CDR3. Germline loops: CDR1 SEHNR, CDR2 FQNEAQ (reference sequence). CDR3: CASSLRSGSTDTQYF. The DNA of the CDR3 is TGTGCCAGCAGCTTACGGAGCGGTAGCACAGATACGCAGTATTTT.

The J gene is TRBJ2-3, the V gene TRBV7-9; 9 positions match TRBD2. Unmatched junction bases numbered 5, after V lost 7 bases and J lost 3 bases. Looked up from germline, CDR1 is SEHNR and CDR2 is FQNEAQ (reference sequence). The CDR3 contains 14 residues. The DNA for the CDR3 is TGTGCCAGCACGCGGGAGGGCAGTACAGATACGCAGTATTTT. As protein: CASTREGSTDTQYF.